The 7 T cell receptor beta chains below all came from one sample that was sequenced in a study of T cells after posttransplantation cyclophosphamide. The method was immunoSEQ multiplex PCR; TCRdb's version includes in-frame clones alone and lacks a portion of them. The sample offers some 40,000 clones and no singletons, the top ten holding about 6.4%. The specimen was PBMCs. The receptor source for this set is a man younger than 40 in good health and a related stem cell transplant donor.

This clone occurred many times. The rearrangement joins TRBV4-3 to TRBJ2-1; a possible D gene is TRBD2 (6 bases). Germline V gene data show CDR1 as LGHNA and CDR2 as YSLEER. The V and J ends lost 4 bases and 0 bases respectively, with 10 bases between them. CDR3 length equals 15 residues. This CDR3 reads CASSRGVDSYNEQFF. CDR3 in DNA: TGCGCCAGCAGCCGCGGGGTAGACTCCTACAATGAGCAGTTCTTC.

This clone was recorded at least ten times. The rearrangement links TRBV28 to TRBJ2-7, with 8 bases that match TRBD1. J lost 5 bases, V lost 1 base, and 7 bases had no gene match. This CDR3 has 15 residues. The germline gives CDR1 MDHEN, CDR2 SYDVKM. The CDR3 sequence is CASSLSDRATNEQYF. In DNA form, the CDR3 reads TGTGCCAGCAGTTTATCGGACAGGGCGACGAACGAGCAGTACTTC.

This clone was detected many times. CDR3 loop: CASTPAPGGTGGYTF. The CDR3 coding sequence is TGTGCCAGCACCCCGGCGCCTGGGGGGACAGGTGGCTACACCTTC. V gene TRBV27 combines with J gene TRBJ1-2; TRBD1 aligns across 8 bases. Trimming cost V 7 bases and J 7 bases; bases outside gene matches: 14. CDR3 length: 15 amino acids. From germline, CDR1 is MNHEY and CDR2 SMNVEV (reference sequence).

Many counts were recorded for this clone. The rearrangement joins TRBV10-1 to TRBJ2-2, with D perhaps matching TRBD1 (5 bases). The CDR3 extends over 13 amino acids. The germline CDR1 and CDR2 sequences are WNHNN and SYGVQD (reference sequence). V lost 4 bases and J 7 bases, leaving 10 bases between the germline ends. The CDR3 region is CASSVDRNGELFF. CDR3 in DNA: TGCGCCAGCAGTGTAGACAGAAACGGGGAGCTGTTTTTT.

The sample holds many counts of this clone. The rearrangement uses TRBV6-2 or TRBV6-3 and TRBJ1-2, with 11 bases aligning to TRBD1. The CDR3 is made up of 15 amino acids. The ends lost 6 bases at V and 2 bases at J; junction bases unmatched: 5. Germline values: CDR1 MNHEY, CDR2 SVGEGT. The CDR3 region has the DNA TGTGCCAGCAGCCGCCGGGACAGGGGGAACTATGGCTACACCTTC. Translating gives CASSRRDRGNYGYTF.

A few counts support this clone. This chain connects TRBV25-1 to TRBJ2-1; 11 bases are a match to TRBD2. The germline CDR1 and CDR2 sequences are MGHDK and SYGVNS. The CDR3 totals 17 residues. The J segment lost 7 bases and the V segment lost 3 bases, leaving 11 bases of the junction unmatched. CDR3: CASSDRAIAGGGNEQFF. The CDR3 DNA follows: TGTGCCAGCAGTGATCGCGCTATAGCGGGGGGGGGAAATGAGCAGTTCTTC.

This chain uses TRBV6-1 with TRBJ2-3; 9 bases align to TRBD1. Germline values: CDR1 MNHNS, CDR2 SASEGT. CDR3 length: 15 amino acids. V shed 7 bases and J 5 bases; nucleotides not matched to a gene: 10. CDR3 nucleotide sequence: TGTGCCAGCAACCCTCGGGACAGGGATAAAGATACGCAGTATTTT. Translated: CASNPRDRDKDTQYF.